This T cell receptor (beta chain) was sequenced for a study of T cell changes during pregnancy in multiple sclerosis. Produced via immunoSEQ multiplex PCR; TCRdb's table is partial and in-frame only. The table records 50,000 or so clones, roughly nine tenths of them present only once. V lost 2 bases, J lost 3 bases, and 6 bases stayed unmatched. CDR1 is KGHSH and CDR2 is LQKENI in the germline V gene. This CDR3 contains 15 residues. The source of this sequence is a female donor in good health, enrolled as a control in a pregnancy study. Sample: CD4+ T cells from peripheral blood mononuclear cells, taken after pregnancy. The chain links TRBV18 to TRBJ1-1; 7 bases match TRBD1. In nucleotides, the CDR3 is TGTGCCAGCTCACCAGTTCCCCAGGGGGACACTGAAGCTTTCTTT. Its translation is CASSPVPQGDTEAFF.